This TCR beta chain was identified during a study of blood T cells in healthy people across ages (dated by TCRdb to between 2015 and 2017). Describing the broader study: In model experiments, roughly one uniquely barcoded TCR beta cDNA molecule per two T cells was captured by template switching. Using the same blood draw, the study looked at two additional independent replicas of 1 million unique cDNA reads for two donors, one aged 18 to 30 and the other aged 80 or older. Four age groups were formed from the donors: young (average approximately 15 years), middle-aged (approximately 39), aged (more than 55) and long-lived (more than 75). The study measured age-related changes in TCR beta repertoire diversity using deep sequencing normalized with unique cDNA molecular identifiers.

The CDR3 contains 13 residues, cysteine and phenylalanine counted. Here the CDR3 DNA is all that survives: 39 bases in frame from base 1. CDR1 and CDR2 were assigned from the germline V gene as SGHRS and YFSETQ. Libraries were prepared through 5' RACE. TCRdb shows the sequencer as Illumina HiSeq 2500. A second PCR of about 7 to 12 cycles was run with a J-beta primer mix and a sample-barcoded 5' primer. A template-switch 5' adaptor carrying 12 random nucleotides introduced a unique molecular identifier onto each TCR beta cDNA molecule. Each sample yielded at least 3 million CDR3-containing paired-end reads. First-strand cDNA synthesis was performed from all RNA using the Mint cDNA synthesis kit, with priming by a TRBC-specific oligonucleotide. Following uracil-DNA glycosylase treatment, a first 18-cycle PCR with universal primers M1SS and BC2_uni_R was performed on all cDNA. The published analysis was carried out like this. Normalization of each sample was performed by random selection of 1 million high-quality reads, each carrying a distinct molecular identifier. Instead of being binned into consensus sequences, reads with shared molecular identifiers were discarded. CDR3 identification, clonotype clustering and error correction used MiTCR with a Q25 quality threshold and the strictest error-elimination algorithm. Lower-bound total TCR beta diversity was estimated with a nonparametric unseen species model using Euler transformation. TCRdb reran the public reads through fastp at Q25 and MiXCR, keeping productive beta chains. Rows matching on CDR3 protein sequence are summarized as one entry with the most common DNA and genes. TCRdb's processing, not the study's, gives the V and J calls here. The sample yields fewer than 800,000 distinct CDR3 sequences; 25% were counted once. The ten largest clones take up 9% to 9.5% of the sample.

The donors were 40 or so Caucasian individuals from Russia, aged roughly 6 to 100 years, who were systemically healthy. Ten milliliters of peripheral blood were drawn from each donor into EDTA-treated Vacutainer tubes. PBMCs were isolated by Ficoll-Paque density-gradient centrifugation, with at least 7 million obtained per sample. Total RNA was extracted from PBMCs with Trizol reagent, with at least 6 micrograms obtained per sample. For every donor, an aliquot of PBMCs went through flow cytometry to measure the percentages of naive CD45RAhigh/CD27high T cells. The investigation overall reported the following: Donor CMV infection status was unknown, potentially confounding age-related changes in expanded clonotypes. Observed TCR beta diversity per million T cells fell roughly linearly with age, and a significant reduction was already apparent by age about 36. Conclusive comparison of naive and antigen-experienced compartments was prevented by the profiling of bulk unsorted PBMCs. Estimates of total diversity based on one million sequenced T cells were regarded as lower bounds and as underestimates. Compared with the aged group, the long-lived group had more naive CD4+ T cells, fewer expanded clones and increased TCR diversity, a pattern suggesting age selection. There was a strong correlation between observed TCR beta diversity and the percentage of naive T cells measured by flow cytometry.

This clonotype has just a few counts. Its antigen is unknown. No qualities accompany the bases; no much larger clone lies one base away. This sample was also put to use in a study of T cells of mothers and their children. The second study's authors report: Nine systemically healthy Caucasian individuals served as donors, namely three mothers together with their six children. cDNA synthesis consumed the entire amount of extracted RNA, loaded at approximately 1.6 ug RNA in each 15 ul reaction. Sample barcodes and 2-4 random nucleotides were added via the M1S primer in the second PCR. More than 9 million TCR beta CDR3 reads were obtained from each mother, and about 3 million reads were obtained from each child. Thymic selection shapes the output of TCR recombination in a similar way in related and unrelated pairs, and inherited differences have a minor effect. Normalized repertoire overlap in related mother-child pairs was always slightly higher than in unrelated mother-child pairs, but the difference was never significant. With a sensitivity of about 100 clones per million clonotypes, no persistent microchimeric T cell clones were detected. Deep NGS was used in the study to compare the TCR beta repertoires of mothers and children and to look for features that separate related mother-child pairs from unrelated individuals. On average, the children were around 11 +/- 4 years old, while the mothers were roughly 40 +/- 4 years old. After adapter ligation with NEBNext reagents, the libraries were sequenced on Illumina HiSeq 2000 with 100+100 nt paired-end reads. To prevent cross-contamination, the mother and child libraries were prepared a month apart and were sequenced in separate runs. For each donor, between about 450,000 and 2,300,000 distinct TCR beta clonotypes were identified. Naive TCR beta clonotypes were estimated from low-frequency clonotypes matched to each donor's FACS-determined naive share, without sorting.

The chain is encoded by TRBV5-1 joined to TRBJ2-1; there is no confident call for the D gene. The DNA end lines up better with TRBJ2-5; the J call may be wrong. This receptor was taken from a boy aged 5-17 years in good health. Sequenced: blood. At the DNA level, the sequence is TGCGCCAGCAGCTTGGGCAGTTCTACGGCCCAGTACTTC. The resulting protein is CASSLGSSTAQYF.